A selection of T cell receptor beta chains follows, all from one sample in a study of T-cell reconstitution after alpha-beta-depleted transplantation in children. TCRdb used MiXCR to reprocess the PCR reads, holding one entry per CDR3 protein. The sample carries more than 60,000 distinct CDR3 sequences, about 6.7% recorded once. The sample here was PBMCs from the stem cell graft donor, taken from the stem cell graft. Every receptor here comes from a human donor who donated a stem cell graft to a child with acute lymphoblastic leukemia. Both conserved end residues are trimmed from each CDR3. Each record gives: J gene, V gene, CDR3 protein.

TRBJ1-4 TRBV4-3 ASSQETRRGVSNEKLF
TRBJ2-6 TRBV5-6 ASSLDRGHGGANVLT
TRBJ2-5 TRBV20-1 SARVWDRQETQY
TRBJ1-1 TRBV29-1 SVVETEAF
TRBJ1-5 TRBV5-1 ASSGGTNQPQH
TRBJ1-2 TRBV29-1 SVRSRGDGYT
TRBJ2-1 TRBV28 ASSFRAGYNEQF
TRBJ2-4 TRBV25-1 ASSTRGLNIQY
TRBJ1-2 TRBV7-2 ASSLGAGSGYGYT
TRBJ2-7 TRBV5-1 ASSLGTSGRDEQY
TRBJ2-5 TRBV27 ASSLSRAGETQY
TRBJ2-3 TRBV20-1 SARDLIPTGVRTDTQY
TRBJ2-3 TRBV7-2 ASSSGLAGGPRGTQY